The 18 T cell receptor beta chains in this list originate from one sample, sequenced in a study of T cells after posttransplantation cyclophosphamide. The method was immunoSEQ multiplex PCR; TCRdb's version includes in-frame clones alone and lacks a portion of them. The table shows tens of thousands of clones, with about 86% occurring only once. Sequencing was carried out using PBMCs. The receptor set was obtained from a man aged 25-40 years with a blood cancer, CMV-positive, and with a related stem cell donor.

This clone was observed a few times. The chain carries TRBV4-3 and TRBJ1-3; perhaps TRBD1 as D (5 bases). Trimming took 0 bases from V and 0 from J, leaving 9 bases between them. The CDR3 consists of 16 residues. Germline lookup yields CDR1 LGHNA and CDR2 YSLEER. The CDR3 region has the DNA TGCGCCAGCAGCCAAGAGGAGGGGAACTCTGGAAACACCATATATTTT. Its translation is CASSQEEGNSGNTIYF.

The chain uses TRBV6-4 and TRBJ1-4; possible D gene TRBD1, 6 bases. Per germline, CDR1 MRHNA and CDR2 SNTAGT. The germline V and J ends were trimmed by 6 bases and 5 bases, with 19 bases remaining between them. This CDR3 spans 16 amino acids. CDR3 residues: CASRTGRNHPNEKLFF. The CDR3 DNA reads as TGTGCCAGCAGAACAGGGCGTAATCATCCCAATGAAAAACTGTTTTTT.

The chain is built from TRBV6-6 and TRBJ1-1, with TRBD1 as a possible D gene (5 bases). Trimming pared 5 bases from V and 9 bases from J, leaving 10 bases between. Germline V gene data show CDR1 as MNHNY and CDR2 as SVGAGI (reference sequence). The CDR3 has 11 amino acids. The CDR3 protein is CASSQEGKAFF. CDR3 DNA: TGTGCCAGCAGTCAGGAGGGGAAAGCTTTCTTT.

The chain joins TRBV11-3 to TRBJ2-7; D might be TRBD1 (6 bases). Germline values: CDR1 SGHNT, CDR2 YENEEA. The CDR3 covers 14 residues. Trimming removed 3 bases at V and 4 bases at J, with 13 bases between. The CDR3 region is CASSFPTTGYEQYF. The CDR3 DNA follows: TGTGCCAGCAGCTTCCCTACTACAGGGTACGAGCAGTACTTC.

This clone was recorded once. The rearrangement uses TRBV18 and TRBJ2-3; possible D gene TRBD1, 6 bases. The V end lost 3 bases, the J end lost 3 bases, and 13 bases lay between the germline ends. Germline values: CDR1 KGHSH, CDR2 LQKENI. This CDR3 is built from 15 residues. For the CDR3, the DNA is TGTGCCAGCTCACCTGACAGGCTGGGAACAGATACGCAGTATTTT. Protein sequence: CASSPDRLGTDTQYF.

This chain links TRBV30 with TRBJ2-7; 7 bases are shared with TRBD2. Germline loops: CDR1 GTSNPN, CDR2 SVGIG (reference sequence). This CDR3 region has 13 residues. This CDR3 reads CGGRTSLSYEQYF. In DNA, the CDR3 is TGTGGGGGGAGGACTAGTCTTTCCTACGAGCAGTACTTC.

This clone was seen just once. The chain uses TRBV5-1 and TRBJ2-2; D may be TRBD1 (6 bases). Germline values: CDR1 SGHRS, CDR2 YFSETQ. The CDR3 extends over 16 amino acids. V gave up 0 bases and J gave up 1 base, with 10 bases separating them. The CDR3 DNA sequence: TGCGCCAGCAGCTTGGACCCGGGACAGAACACCGGGGAGCTGTTTTTT. Translating it yields CASSLDPGQNTGELFF.

This rearrangement joins TRBV6-5 to TRBJ2-7; D is possibly TRBD2 (6 bases). Germline loops: CDR1 MNHEY, CDR2 SVGAGI. CDR3 length: 15 amino acids. The V end was cut by 0 bases, the J end by 3 bases, with 12 bases between. The DNA for the CDR3 is TGTGCCAGCAGTTACTCCCCGCAGCGGGTCTACGAGCAGTACTTC. It specifies CASSYSPQRVYEQYF.

This chain links TRBV6-5 with TRBJ2-5, with 13 positions matching TRBD2. The CDR3 consists of 16 residues. Germline V gives CDR1 MNHEY, CDR2 SVGAGI. V lost 2 bases to trimming and J lost 4 bases; unmatched junction nucleotides: 4. The CDR3 protein is CASSYLGTSGTETQYF. As DNA, the CDR3 is TGTGCCAGCAGTTACCTGGGGACTAGCGGGACAGAGACCCAGTACTTC.

The chain links TRBV5-1 to TRBJ2-2; perhaps TRBD2 as D (6 bases). The CDR3 runs to 17 residues. The V gene's germline CDR1 is SGHRS and CDR2 YFSETQ. Trimming took off 4 bases at V and 0 bases at J, with 16 bases between the two ends. The CDR3 region is CASSAVGLRANTGELFF. In DNA form, the CDR3 reads TGCGCCAGCAGCGCTGTGGGACTCCGGGCGAACACCGGGGAGCTGTTTTTT.

The rearrangement joins TRBV2 to TRBJ1-2, with a possible D match to TRBD1 (6 bases). CDR1 and CDR2 from the germline V gene are SNHLY and FYNNEI. Trimming removed 4 bases from V and 8 bases from J, with 11 bases in between. The length of the CDR3 is 12 residues. The CDR3 DNA reads TGTGCCAGCAGTGTGGGGGCCCGCGGCTACACCTTC. Protein sequence: CASSVGARGYTF.

This clone has only one observation. The genes are TRBV7-9 and TRBJ2-2, with D possibly matching TRBD1 (5 bases). The germline V and J ends were trimmed by 5 bases and 6 bases, with 19 bases remaining between them. The CDR3 runs to 16 residues. CDR1 is SEHNR, CDR2 FQNEAQ, per germline (reference sequence). The DNA of the CDR3 is TGTGCCAGCAGCGCCGACAGATCTTCTCTCCCCGGGGAGCTGTTTTTT. As protein: CASSADRSSLPGELFF.

The chain couples TRBV19 to TRBJ2-1; 16 bases are shared with TRBD2. Germline CDR1 reads LNHDA; CDR2 reads SQIVND (reference sequence). V shed 8 bases and J 5 bases; nucleotides not matched to a gene: 6. This CDR3 is 16 amino acids long. The CDR3 bases are TGTGCCAGTGCTCCGGGGACTAGCGGGAGGGACAATGAGCAGTTCTTC. This translates into CASAPGTSGRDNEQFF.

This rearrangement joins TRBV2 to TRBJ1-2; 9 bases align to TRBD1. The ends lost 7 bases at V and 1 base at J; junction bases unmatched: 4. From germline, CDR1 is SNHLY and CDR2 FYNNEI. This CDR3 is 14 amino acids long. CDR3 nucleotide sequence: TGTGCCAGCATGGGACAGGGAGGTAACTATGGCTACACCTTC. This encodes CASMGQGGNYGYTF.

The chain employs TRBV5-1 and TRBJ1-2, with D maybe TRBD1 (6 bases). Trimming took off 2 bases at V and 2 bases at J, with 13 bases between the two ends. This CDR3 is 15 amino acids long. Germline V gene sequence: CDR1 SGHRS, CDR2 YFSETQ. DNA of the CDR3: TGCGCCAGCAGCTTCGGAACAGGGTCGAACTATGGCTACACCTTC. Amino acids: CASSFGTGSNYGYTF.

This clone was counted only a few times. CDR3 sequence reads: CASSLPGGRAKNIQYF. In DNA form, the CDR3 reads TGTGCCAGCAGCTTACCCGGGGGGCGAGCCAAAAACATTCAGTACTTC. The chain has TRBV7-9 and TRBJ2-4, with D perhaps TRBD2 (7 bases). CDR3 size: 16 residues. Between the trimmed V and J ends, which lost 2 bases and 0 bases, there was a span of 11 bases. The germline V gene has CDR1 SEHNR and CDR2 FQNEAQ (reference sequence).

The gene calls are TRBV27 and TRBJ2-3; 9 bases are shared with TRBD2. Germline CDR1 is MNHEY and CDR2 is SMNVEV (reference sequence). The CDR3 is 13 amino acids. V lost 8 bases to trimming and J lost 6 bases; unmatched junction nucleotides: 6. CDR3 region: CASVLAGSDTQYF. CDR3 DNA: TGTGCCAGCGTCCTAGCGGGAAGTGATACGCAGTATTTT.

The V gene is TRBV10-2, the J gene TRBJ1-6, with unresolved D. CDR1 and CDR2 from the germline V gene are WSHSY and SAAADI. This CDR3 is built from 18 residues. Trimming pared 0 bases from V and 0 bases from J, leaving 12 bases between. CDR3 protein: CASSESPFPSSYNSPLHF. The CDR3 nucleotides read TGCGCCAGCAGTGAGTCACCATTTCCCAGCTCCTATAATTCACCCCTCCACTTT.